This T cell receptor beta chain was obtained from a study of OX40 agonist ivuxolimab in advanced cancers. Study-level findings and limits: On average, CD8+ T cells had more expanded clones than CD4+. Antigen specificity of clonally expanded peripheral T cells was not established. In the 0.1-3.0 mg/kg groups, partial responders showed among the lowest expansion.

V dropped 0 bases and J dropped 8 bases, with 13 bases sitting between them. The CDR3 spans 14 residues. Germline V gene data show CDR1 as SEHNR and CDR2 as FQNEAQ (reference sequence). Measured with immunoSEQ multiplex PCR; TCRdb has only the in-frame clones, and not every one. The repertoire holds under 85,000 clones, with about 87% as singletons. Comment on this clone: Antigen unknown.

This TCR derives from an adult with an advanced solid tumor such as melanoma, head and neck, liver or kidney cancer. The specimen comprised CD4+ or CD8+ T cells sorted from blood, sampled in a trial of the OX40 agonist ivuxolimab. The chain recombines TRBV7-9 with TRBJ1-2; D might be TRBD1 (6 bases). CDR3 nucleotide sequence: TGTGCCAGCAGCTTAGCACCGTACAGGGACGGCTACACCTTC. Its translation is CASSLAPYRDGYTF.